This is a list of T cell receptor beta chains from one sample in a study of shared clonotypes between healthy human individuals. Assay: immunoSEQ multiplex PCR; the TCRdb copy retains only in-frame clones and omits some. The table records about 1,900,000 clones, about 95% of them present only once. The source material was naive CD8+ T cells sorted from blood. These receptors were collected from a man aged 18 to 35 in good health. Both conserved end residues are part of each CDR3. The D gene is left open where the match is weak. The size entry is marked missing in some rows and otherwise reads once, few, many or a size class.

J gene	D gene	CDR3 length	V gene	clone size	CDR3 DNA	CDR3 protein
TRBJ2-1	-	14	TRBV27	-	TGTGCCAGCAGGACAACCGGGAGCTACAATGAGCAGTTCTTC	CASRTTGSYNEQFF
TRBJ2-5	-	17	TRBV4-1	once	TGCGCCAGCAGCCAAGATCGGGCGGGGGCACATGTTGAGACCCAGTACTTC	CASSQDRAGAHVETQYF
TRBJ1-1	TRBD1	15	TRBV9	-	TGTGCCAGCAGCCAAGGACAGGGCCTCCTCACTGAAGCTTTCTTT	CASSQGQGLLTEAFF
TRBJ2-3	TRBD1	14	TRBV4-1	-	TGCGCCAGCAGCCAAGATACAGGGGCCGATACGCAGTATTTT	CASSQDTGADTQYF
TRBJ2-1	TRBD1	19	TRBV4-3	-	TGCGCCAGCAGCCAAGAATCCTCTGATCGGACAGGGCCCTACAATGAGCAGTTCTTC	CASSQESSDRTGPYNEQFF
TRBJ2-1	TRBD2	16	TRBV9	-	TGTGCCAGCAGCGTAGGTCTAGCGGGGTCCAACAATGAGCAGTTCTTC	CASSVGLAGSNNEQFF
TRBJ2-7	-	13	TRBV5-1	-	TGCGCCAGCAGCCCCGACGGACCCTACGAGCAGTACTTC	CASSPDGPYEQYF
TRBJ2-7	-	12	TRBV28	few	TGTGCCAGCAGTACAGGGTACTACGAGCAGTACTTC	CASSTGYYEQYF
TRBJ2-1	-	10	TRBV25-1	-	TGTGCCAGCAGGGGAGGCGAGCAGTTCTTC	CASRGGEQFF
TRBJ2-3	-	14	TRBV28	-	TGTGCCAGCAGTTTATTTGGGGGCACAGATACGCAGTATTTT	CASSLFGGTDTQYF
TRBJ2-5	-	13	TRBV10-2	-	TGCGCCAGCAGCTTGACAGGTGGAGAGACCCAGTACTTC	CASSLTGGETQYF
TRBJ2-1	TRBD1	16	TRBV11-3	-	TGTGCCAGCAGCTTAGGACCCGGGACAGGGGTCCCTGAGCAGTTCTTC	CASSLGPGTGVPEQFF
TRBJ2-3	-	17	TRBV7-2	-	TGTGCCAGCAGCTTAGTCCATCTGGTAGAATTCACAGATACGCAGTATTTT	CASSLVHLVEFTDTQYF
TRBJ1-2	-	14	TRBV27	-	TGTGCCAGCAGTCCGGGAGCAGGTCTATATGGCTACACCTTC	CASSPGAGLYGYTF
TRBJ1-4	TRBD1	18	TRBV6-1	once	TGTGCCAGCAGTGAAGCCAGACAGGGGGCATTCGGGGATGAAAAACTGTTTTTT	CASSEARQGAFGDEKLFF
TRBJ2-2	-	14	TRBV29-1	-	TGCAGCGTACCGGGTCCGCGGGACACCGGGGAGCTGTTTTTT	CSVPGPRDTGELFF
TRBJ2-5	-	14	TRBV2	-	TGTGCCAGCAGTATACTCAGGGTCCAAGAGACCCAGTACTTC	CASSILRVQETQYF
TRBJ1-4	TRBD1	15	TRBV4-1	-	TGCGCCAGCAGCCAGCTACAGGGGGCCTTTCCAAAACTGTTTTTT	CASSQLQGAFPKLFF
TRBJ2-3	-	15	TRBV27	-	TGTGCCAGCAGTTTATTGGCTGGGGGCGGGGATACGCAGTATTTT	CASSLLAGGGDTQYF
TRBJ1-1	TRBD1	14	TRBV7-9	-	TGTGCCAGCAGCCATCCTCCAGGGGGCACTGAAGCTTTCTTT	CASSHPPGGTEAFF
TRBJ1-4	-	13	TRBV21-1	-	TGTGCCAGCAGCTTCCGGACTAATGAAAAACTGTTTTTT	CASSFRTNEKLFF
TRBJ1-6	-	18	TRBV23-1	-	TGCGCCAGCAGTCAATCTACTCGACGGGAACAGCGAAATTCACCCCTCCACTTT	CASSQSTRREQRNSPLHF
TRBJ1-6	-	16	TRBV27	-	TGTGCCAGCAGTTTACGGTCAGGGTATCAAAATTCACCCCTCCACTTT	CASSLRSGYQNSPLHF
TRBJ1-1	-	14	TRBV9	-	TGTGCCAGCAGCCCGACTCAGATGAACACTGAAGCTTTCTTT	CASSPTQMNTEAFF
TRBJ2-7	-	14	TRBV5-8	-	TGTGCCAGCAACACCGCCGGGACCTCCTACGAGCAGTACTTC	CASNTAGTSYEQYF
TRBJ2-1	-	15	TRBV7-9	-	TGTGCCAGCGGGGAAGCGGCCACAATGCGGAATGAGCAGTTCTTC	CASGEAATMRNEQFF
TRBJ1-1	-	11	TRBV4-1	-	TGCGCCAGCAGCCAAGAGAGGGAAGCTTTCTTT	CASSQEREAFF
TRBJ1-6	TRBD1	14	TRBV27	-	TGTGCCAGCAGTTTGGACAGGCTTAATTCACCCCTCCACTTT	CASSLDRLNSPLHF
TRBJ1-2	-	13	TRBV10-3	few	TGTGCCATCAGTGAGGTGGGGAACTATGGCTACACCTTC	CAISEVGNYGYTF
TRBJ1-1	-	15	TRBV4-1	-	TGCGCCAGCAGCCAAGAACCCGATTTGAACACTGAAGCTTTCTTT	CASSQEPDLNTEAFF
TRBJ1-2	-	13	TRBV29-1	-	TGCAGCGTCGACTCTACAGGCTTCTATGGCTACACCTTC	CSVDSTGFYGYTF
TRBJ1-2	-	13	TRBV4-3	-	TGCGCCAGCAGCCAAGTGAGCAGGGAAGACTACACCTTC	CASSQVSREDYTF
TRBJ1-1	-	15	TRBV9	once	TGTGCCAGCAGCGTTGAGGACAGCATGAACACTGAAGCTTTCTTT	CASSVEDSMNTEAFF
TRBJ2-5	TRBD2	15	TRBV23-1	-	TGCGCCAGCAGTCTTACTAGCGGGGTGGGAGAGACCCAGTACTTC	CASSLTSGVGETQYF
TRBJ1-6	-	15	TRBV11-2	-	TGTGCCAGCAGCTTGAACGGGAACTATAATTCACCCCTCCACTTT	CASSLNGNYNSPLHF
TRBJ2-7	-	14	TRBV5-1	-	TGCGCCAGCAGCTTAACGGGAACCTTCTACGAGCAGTACTTC	CASSLTGTFYEQYF
TRBJ1-3	-	14	TRBV30	once	TGTGCCTGGAGTGTCGACAGCTCTGGAAACACCATATATTTT	CAWSVDSSGNTIYF
TRBJ2-7	-	11	TRBV4-3	-	TGCGCCAGCAGCCGAGGCTACGAGCAGTACTTC	CASSRGYEQYF
TRBJ2-1	-	13	TRBV4-2	-	TGTGCCAGCAGCCAAGTGGCGGACAATGAGCAGTTCTTC	CASSQVADNEQFF
TRBJ1-4	-	15	TRBV9	-	TGTGCCAGCAGCGTAGATCGGGGGGTTAATGAAAAACTGTTTTTT	CASSVDRGVNEKLFF
TRBJ2-1	TRBD2	14	TRBV28	-	TGTGCCAGCAGTGGACTAGCGAACGGTAATGAGCAGTTCTTC	CASSGLANGNEQFF
TRBJ1-4	-	15	TRBV7-9	-	TGTGCCAGCAGCTTAGTGGGGGCGGCTAATGAAAAACTGTTTTTT	CASSLVGAANEKLFF